This T cell receptor beta chain was retrieved from a study of CD8 T cells in ankylosing spondylitis. Preparation of TCR beta libraries was done by quantitative 5'-RACE with molecular barcodes. Via MiXCR, TCRdb re-called the 5' RACE reads, giving one row per CDR3 protein. The sample lists 40,000 to 50,000 distinct CDR3 sequences, 3.5% to 4% occurring once. General study results and limits: For ankylosing spondylitis blood, a TCR beta motif of several highly homologous variants appeared characteristic.

Germline V gene sequence: CDR1 SGDLS, CDR2 YYNGEE. The germline V and J ends were trimmed by 4 bases and 0 bases, with 13 bases remaining between them. The CDR3 totals 16 residues. This clonotype was counted at least ten times. Its target is unknown. Sequenced: blood, either unsorted or a sorted T cell fraction (not recorded which). The sequence was obtained from a female donor with ankylosing spondylitis or in good health (not recorded which). V usage is TRBV9 and J usage is TRBJ1-4; tentatively, D is TRBD1 (5 bases). The DNA of the CDR3 is TGTGCCAGCAGCTACGACGGGGGGGCAACTAATGAAAAACTGTTTTTT. This sequence encodes CASSYDGGATNEKLFF.